Below, one T cell receptor (beta chain) is given with its context. Its antigen remains unidentified. Base-call qualities are not available, and no considerably larger clone is one nucleotide away. According to the germline V gene (reference sequence), CDR1 reads LNHDA and CDR2 reads SQIVND. V and J are truncated by 5 bases and 5 bases respectively, leaving an intervening sequence of 10 bases. The CDR3 goes from the cysteine to the phenylalanine over 13 residues. The only DNA kept is the CDR3, 39 bases in frame from the first base. TCR beta CDR3 regions were amplified from RNA transcripts. A first-round RT-PCR of the TCR CDR3 used the HTBI primer set with the Qiagen OneStep RT-PCR kit. Libraries were constructed in a second round of multiplex PCR, after which size selection and purification were performed. The libraries were sequenced on an Illumina HiSeq2000 using paired-end 100 bp reads. The paper's data handling went like this. Raw data were processed with SOAPnuke, discarding reads with adapters, uncalled bases, mean Phred below 15, or no exact constant-primer or identifier match. High-quality paired reads were merged using COPE v1.2.5, and each unique nucleotide sequence was defined as a clonotype. Clonotypes were aligned to IMGT TRBV, TRBD and TRBJ reference segments using MiTCR v1.1. The analysis included only V-J combinations with a frequency above 0.0001, which together covered approximately 99% of the repertoires. The TCS score was defined as the ratio of F50 (clonal expansion) to E x V (chaos), calculated using BLOSUM62-based TCRdist between CDR3 peptides within each V-J. Welch's t-statistics and random forest reduced roughly 500 V-J features to 10 to 15, which were used in a naive Bayes classifier (R e1071). TCRdb redid the processing of the public reads, applying fastp at Q25 and MiXCR, and retained in-frame beta chains. Rows are unified per CDR3 protein, each entry keeping the most common DNA and genes. V and J calls and clone size were set by TCRdb, not the authors. The sample data list 490,000 or so distinct CDR3 sequences, and 20% to 25% of these were observed just once. The ten most abundant clones make up around 47% of the sample.

This sample was taken from a study of T cells in Graves' hyperthyroidism and ophthalmopathy (dated by TCRdb to between 2017 and 2020). Broadly, across the study: Peripheral blood samples were taken at the time of initial diagnosis, prior to any treatment. A discovery cohort of approximately 97 patients, about 40 with Graves' ophthalmopathy and approximately 60 with stable Graves' hyperthyroidism, was used to find distinguishing TCR V-J signatures. Following sampling, methimazole starting at 30 mg daily was given to hyperthyroidism patients, and high-dose intravenous methylprednisolone was given to ophthalmopathy patients. An independent validation cohort of under 20 hyperthyroidism patients and about 15 patients who later progressed to ophthalmopathy tested prospective prediction of ophthalmopathy. The approximately 95 discovery patients were divided at random into training and test sets in a 7:3 ratio. The paper describes TCR Vbeta CDR3 sequencing of more than 120 peripheral blood samples, made up of roughly 40 ophthalmopathy patients, approximately 73 hyperthyroidism patients and roughly 17 progressor patients. The study also compared thyroid tissue and blood T-cell repertoires from several Graves' hyperthyroidism patients.

Broader findings and caveats from the paper: A model built on a 13 V-J signature distinguished ophthalmopathy from stable hyperthyroidism, reaching roughly 88% sensitivity and around 82% specificity in cross-validation and 80%/75% in testing. In validation, the model predicted progression to ophthalmopathy a median of 6.5 months before onset, with roughly 70% sensitivity and roughly 72% specificity. Most expanded thyroid clonotypes (frequency above 0.001) were also found in blood, which suggests that blood repertoires may mirror thyroid immune responses. No statistical method was used to fix the sample size in advance, and group allocation was not hidden from the investigators.

Ophthalmopathy patients had moderately to severely active disease, with a Clinical Activity Score of 3 or more, a NOSPECS grade of 4 or more, and a disease duration of less than 3 months. Exclusion was applied to patients with uncontrolled infections, other autoimmune diseases, pregnancy or lactation. Diagnoses were based on clinical symptoms, serum thyroxine and TRAb, thyroid ultrasound and orbital computed tomography. PBMCs were isolated from 7.5 to 10 ml of fresh peripheral blood by Ficoll-Paque density gradient centrifugation. Total RNA was extracted using Trizol reagent, and RNA quality was assessed on an Agilent 2100 Bioanalyzer.

This receptor chain uses TRBV19 and TRBJ1-5; the D region possibly corresponds to TRBD1 (5 bases align). This clonotype originated in a woman aged 70 to 79 with Graves' ophthalmopathy. The sample consisted of blood. The CDR3 in this case is CASSVGLYQPQHF. The nucleotides are TGTGCCAGTAGTGTGGGGCTATATCAGCCCCAGCATTTT.